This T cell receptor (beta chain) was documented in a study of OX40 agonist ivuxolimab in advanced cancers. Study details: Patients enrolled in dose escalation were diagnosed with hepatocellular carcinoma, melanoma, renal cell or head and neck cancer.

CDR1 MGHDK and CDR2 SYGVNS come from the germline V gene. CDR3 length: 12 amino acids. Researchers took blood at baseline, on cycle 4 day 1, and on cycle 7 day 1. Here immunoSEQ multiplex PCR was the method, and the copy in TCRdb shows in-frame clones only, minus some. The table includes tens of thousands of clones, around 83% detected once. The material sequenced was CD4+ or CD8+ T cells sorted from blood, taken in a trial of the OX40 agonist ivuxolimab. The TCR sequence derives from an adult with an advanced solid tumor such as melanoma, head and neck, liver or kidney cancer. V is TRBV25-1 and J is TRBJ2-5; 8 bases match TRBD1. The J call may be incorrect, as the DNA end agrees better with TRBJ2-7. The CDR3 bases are TGTGCCAGCAGTACAGGGGGGAGCGAGCAGTACTTC. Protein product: CASSTGGSEQYF.